The 31 T cell receptor beta chains presented below share a single source sample, sequenced in a study of blood T cell repertoires in COVID-19 (TCRdb year 2020). The library was obtained by the immunoSEQ multiplex PCR assay. TCRdb's version of the immuneACCESS table is confined to in-frame rearrangements and falls short of the full clone set. An unresolved V gene accounts for under half of the shortfall where checked; the remainder is of unknown origin. The sample table contains 330,000 or so clones; only one count was recorded for around nine tenths of them. The ten largest make up approximately 1% of the sample. Input material: PBMCs or T cells enriched from blood (not recorded which). These receptors were obtained from a woman aged 25 to 45 who had been exposed to COVID-19.

The chain is built from TRBV19 and TRBJ2-6; D perhaps matches TRBD2 (5 bases). CDR1 is LNHDA, CDR2 SQIVND, per germline (reference sequence). Trimming shortened V by 3 bases and J by 2 bases, and 8 bases separated the two germline ends. The CDR3 runs 15 residues. DNA of the CDR3: TGTGCCAGTAGTATGGGAGATACTGGGGCCAACGTCCTGACTTTC. It yields the protein CASSMGDTGANVLTF.

The gene calls are TRBV29-1 and TRBJ1-1; 7 positions agree with TRBD1. CDR1 and CDR2 (germline): SQVTM, ANQGSEA. The CDR3 is 13 residues long. CDR3 sequence (DNA): TGCGGCTACCGTGGACAGGCCAGCTCTGAAGCTTTCTTT. This encodes CGYRGQASSEAFF. The full variable domain, in which reference TRBV29-1 and TRBJ1-1 provide the parts outside the CDR3, is SAVISQKPSRDICQRGTSLTIQCQVDSQVTMMFWYRQQPGQSLTLIATANQGSEATYESGFVIDKFPISRPNLTFSTLTVSNMSPEDSSIYLCGYRGQASSEAFFGQGTRLTVV.

The rearrangement uses TRBV9 and TRBJ2-2, with 11 positions matching TRBD1. This CDR3 contains 16 residues. Looked up from germline, CDR1 is SGDLS and CDR2 is YYNGEE. The V gene end was trimmed by 4 bases and the J gene end by 4 bases; junction bases not matched to a gene: 6. In nucleotides, the CDR3 is TGTGCCAGCAGCTCACGGACAGGGGGCATCACCGGGGAGCTGTTTTTT. Amino acid sequence: CASSSRTGGITGELFF.

The chain couples TRBV28 to TRBJ1-6; no firm D call. The CDR3 contains 16 residues. From germline, CDR1 is MDHEN and CDR2 SYDVKM. V dropped 4 bases and J dropped 5 bases, with 15 bases sitting between them. For the CDR3, the DNA is TGTGCCAGCAGTTCCACCAACAGCGGAAATAATTCACCCCTCCACTTT. Residues: CASSSTNSGNNSPLHF.

As concerns this clone: This CDR3 is also generated by other DNA sequences in the sample. The J gene is TRBJ2-7, the V gene TRBV12-3 or TRBV12-4; D unclear. V lost 5 bases and J lost 4, with 3 bases in between. The CDR3 is 10 residues long. CDR3 protein: CASSRYEQYF. CDR3 in DNA: TGTGCCAGCAGTCGGTACGAGCAGTACTTC.

The rearrangement uses TRBV5-1 and TRBJ2-7; 9 bases fit TRBD2. The germline V gene has CDR1 SGHRS and CDR2 YFSETQ. V trimming: 4 bases; J trimming: 4 bases; junction bases outside the gene matches: 9. The CDR3 sequence is 15 residues long. In DNA, the CDR3 is TGCGCCAGCAGCATCATGGCGGGAGGGCCTTACGAGCAGTACTTC. This sequence encodes CASSIMAGGPYEQYF.

The rearrangement uses TRBV7-9 and TRBJ1-1; possibly TRBD1 for D (5 bases). This CDR3 has 11 amino acids. Germline values: CDR1 SEHNR, CDR2 FQNEAQ (reference sequence). CDR3 loop: CATSGGTEAFF. The DNA for the CDR3 is TGTGCTACCTCCGGGGGCACTGAAGCTTTCTTT.

The chain employs TRBV28 and TRBJ2-7, with TRBD1 matching over 8 bases. V lost 5 bases, J lost 9 bases, and 15 bases stayed unmatched. The germline CDR1 and CDR2 sequences are MDHEN and SYDVKM. The CDR3 covers 15 residues. This chain's CDR3 is CASSPNPGQDPRQYF. The CDR3 DNA is TGTGCCAGCAGTCCGAACCCGGGACAGGACCCTAGGCAGTACTTC.

The chain's CDR3 is CASISGQTSNQPQHF. The CDR3 nucleotides read TGTGCCAGCATTTCGGGACAGACAAGCAATCAGCCCCAGCATTTT. The rearrangement links TRBV28 to TRBJ1-5; 7 bases fit TRBD1. This CDR3 comprises 15 residues. Germline values: CDR1 MDHEN, CDR2 SYDVKM. With V trimmed by 7 bases and J by 1 base, 7 bases remained unmatched.

The sample holds a few counts of this clone. The V gene is TRBV14, the J gene TRBJ1-1; no clear D. V was cut by 4 bases and J by 5 bases, with 14 bases left in between. Germline CDR1 and CDR2: SGHDN and FVKESK. The CDR3 extends over 14 amino acids. Here the CDR3 DNA reads TGTGCCAGCAGCCTCGGCTCGGCGGTGACTGAAGCTTTCTTT. Residues: CASSLGSAVTEAFF.

The chain uses TRBV13 and TRBJ2-3, with 11 nucleotides matching TRBD2. V lost 4 bases and J lost 0; bases outside the gene matches: 12. The CDR3 sequence is 19 residues long. The V gene's germline CDR1 is PRHDT and CDR2 FYEKMQ (reference sequence). CDR3 nucleotide sequence: TGTGCCAGCAGCTCGACACTAGCGGGGGAAACGAAAAGCACAGATACGCAGTATTTT. As protein: CASSSTLAGETKSTDTQYF.

This clone was recorded a few times. The J gene is TRBJ1-6, the V gene TRBV4-1, with unresolved D. Germline CDR1 reads MGHRA; CDR2 reads YSYEKL. The germline V and J ends were trimmed by 0 bases and 4 bases, with 16 bases remaining between them. This CDR3 spans 18 amino acids. The CDR3 DNA reads as TGCGCCAGCAGCCAAGATCGAGGGCCCGCCCGATATAATTCACCCCTCCACTTT. This codes for CASSQDRGPARYNSPLHF.

The chain links TRBV5-4 to TRBJ1-1, with 9 bases that match TRBD1. The V gene end was trimmed by 0 bases and the J gene end by 5 bases; junction bases not matched to a gene: 5. The CDR3 length is 15 residues. Germline CDR1 and CDR2: SGHNT and YYREEE (reference sequence). CDR3 sequence reads: CASSLGDREVTEAFF. The DNA for the CDR3 is TGTGCCAGCAGCTTGGGGGACAGGGAAGTTACTGAAGCTTTCTTT.

CDR3 in DNA: TGTGCCAGCAGCCAAAGACTAGCGGACGTCCGAGCCGAGCAGTACTTC. This translates into CASSQRLADVRAEQYF. The chain recombines TRBV4-2 with TRBJ2-7, with 9 bases aligning to TRBD2. Germline CDR1 reads LGHNA; CDR2 reads YNFKEQ. The CDR3 extends over 16 amino acids. V trimming: 2 bases; J trimming: 6 bases; junction bases outside the gene matches: 11.

V gene TRBV7-8 combines with J gene TRBJ1-6; D perhaps matches TRBD1 (6 bases). From germline, CDR1 is SGHVS and CDR2 FQNEAQ. There are 13 residues in the CDR3. Deletions cut 3 bases from V and 8 bases from J, with 8 bases between. The CDR3 sequence is CASSLGAHSPLHF. As DNA, the CDR3 is TGTGCCAGCAGCTTGGGGGCCCATTCACCCCTCCACTTT. The full variable domain, in which reference TRBV7-8 and TRBJ1-6 provide the parts outside the CDR3, is GAGVSQSPRYKVAKRGQDVALRCDPISGHVSLFWYQQALGQGPEFLTYFQNEAQLDKSGLPSDRFFAERPEGSVSTLKIQRTQQEDSAVYLCASSLGAHSPLHFGNGTRLTVT.

The genes are TRBV27 and TRBJ1-5; D gene unclear. The germline V gene encodes CDR1 MNHEY and CDR2 SMNVEV (reference sequence). V was cut by 0 bases and J by 11 bases, with 11 bases left in between. CDR3 size: 13 residues. The DNA of the CDR3 is TGTGCCAGCAGTTTATCTAGCGCAAATGCCCAGCATTTT. Its translation: CASSLSSANAQHF.

This clone appeared a single time. The chain uses TRBV7-9 and TRBJ1-4, with D possibly TRBD1 on 6 matching bases. The germline V gene encodes CDR1 SEHNR and CDR2 FQNEAQ (reference sequence). The CDR3 sequence is 14 residues long. Trimming cost V 5 bases and J 4 bases, with 11 bases left between them. The CDR3 region has the DNA TGTGCCAGCAGCACGGGACATGATAATGAAAAACTGTTTTTT. Its translation: CASSTGHDNEKLFF.

CDR3 in DNA: TGTGCCACCTCGGGACTAGCGAAAGGGACAGATACGCAGTATTTT. The encoded protein is CATSGLAKGTDTQYF. This chain joins TRBV6-5 and TRBJ2-3; 10 positions match TRBD2. The length of the CDR3 is 15 residues. V lost 10 bases to trimming and J lost 3 bases; unmatched junction nucleotides: 10. Germline loops: CDR1 MNHEY, CDR2 SVGAGI.

The chain employs TRBV30 and TRBJ2-1; maybe TRBD2 (6 bases). The length of the CDR3 is 13 residues. CDR1 and CDR2 from the germline V gene are GTSNPN and SVGIG (reference sequence). The V gene lost 5 bases and the J gene lost 1 base, with 9 bases spanning the gap. This CDR3 is CAWVGGSYNEQFF. Here the CDR3 DNA reads TGTGCCTGGGTCGGGGGATCCTACAATGAGCAGTTCTTC.

V gene TRBV27 combines with J gene TRBJ2-7, with D maybe TRBD2 (6 bases). Trimming took off 5 bases at V and 2 bases at J, with 22 bases between the two ends. Per the germline V gene, CDR1 is MNHEY and CDR2 is SMNVEV (reference sequence). This CDR3 is built from 17 residues. CDR3 amino acids: CASSPGKLARLPYEQYF. CDR3 nucleotides: TGTGCCAGCAGTCCAGGCAAACTAGCCCGATTACCCTACGAGCAGTACTTC.

J is TRBJ1-3 and V is TRBV11-3, with 7 nucleotides matching TRBD1. Losses at the gene ends were 5 bases for V and 5 bases for J; bases not matched to a gene: 6. CDR1 is SGHNT and CDR2 is YENEEA in the germline V gene. This CDR3 is 14 amino acids long. The DNA for the CDR3 is TGTGCCAGCAGCCCATCAGGGGGGAGAAACACCATATATTTT. Translation: CASSPSGGRNTIYF.

This chain links TRBV9 with TRBJ1-3, with D unclear. CDR1 is SGDLS, CDR2 YYNGEE, per germline. This CDR3 has 17 residues. Trimming shortened V by 0 bases and J by 0 bases, and 13 bases separated the two germline ends. CDR3 DNA sequence: TGTGCCAGCAGCGTAGGTTCGGCCAGGTACTCTGGAAACACCATATATTTT. Its translation is CASSVGSARYSGNTIYF.

V usage is TRBV7-3 and J usage is TRBJ2-2, with a weak D call TRBD1 (6 bases). The CDR3 extends over 19 amino acids. Trimming stripped 2 bases from V and 0 bases from J, with 19 bases between. Germline V lookup: CDR1 SGHTA, CDR2 FQGTGA. The CDR3 reads CASSLSYRTGTTNTGELFF. Written as DNA, the CDR3 is TGTGCCAGCAGCTTATCGTACCGCACCGGGACAACGAACACCGGGGAGCTGTTTTTT.

The sample holds a few counts of this clone. The chain carries TRBV7-3 and TRBJ1-3; D is undetermined. The germline V gene encodes CDR1 SGHTA and CDR2 FQGTGA. CDR3 length: 16 amino acids. V was cut by 5 bases and J by 0 bases, with 14 bases left in between. Written as DNA, the CDR3 is TGTGCCAGCAGCCCTAGCCTGGCAAACTCTGGAAACACCATATATTTT. As protein: CASSPSLANSGNTIYF.

V and J are TRBV2 and TRBJ1-5; 9 bases line up with TRBD1. The CDR3 sequence is 15 residues long. Germline V gene lookup returns CDR1 SNHLY and CDR2 FYNNEI. The J segment lost 2 bases and the V segment lost 6 bases, leaving 5 bases of the junction unmatched. For the CDR3, the DNA is TGTGCCAGCAGCGGGACAGGGACGGGCAATCAGCCCCAGCATTTT. As protein: CASSGTGTGNQPQHF.

The V gene is TRBV28, the J gene TRBJ1-6; no definite D call. This CDR3 comprises 14 residues. V lost 4 bases to trimming and J lost 10 bases, with 14 bases between them. The germline V gene encodes CDR1 MDHEN and CDR2 SYDVKM. The CDR3 here is CASSSDDPGSPLHF. CDR3 nucleotide sequence: TGTGCCAGCAGTTCGGACGACCCGGGGTCACCCCTCCACTTT.

The chain couples TRBV2 to TRBJ2-7, with D possibly TRBD1 on 6 matching bases. CDR3 length equals 14 residues. The germline gives CDR1 SNHLY, CDR2 FYNNEI. Trimming removed 3 bases from V and 5 bases from J, with 14 bases in between. Written as DNA, the CDR3 is TGTGCCAGCAGTGACATGTCAGGGGTCGACGAGCAGTACTTC. Protein sequence: CASSDMSGVDEQYF.

The gene calls are TRBV10-3 and TRBJ1-1; D remains ambiguous. The V gene lost 2 bases and the J gene lost 1 base, with 8 bases spanning the gap. Germline V gene lookup returns CDR1 ENHRY and CDR2 SYGVKD. The CDR3 length is 14 residues. The CDR3 nucleotides are TGTGCCATCAGTGAGGGGCCCGCGAACACTGAAGCTTTCTTT. Its protein is CAISEGPANTEAFF.

The rearrangement links TRBV2 to TRBJ1-2, with D unclear. This CDR3 contains 14 residues. Trimming removed 1 base at V and 3 bases at J, with 9 bases between. Germline V gives CDR1 SNHLY, CDR2 FYNNEI. The CDR3 protein is CASSEGGLDYGYTF. CDR3 coding DNA: TGTGCCAGCAGTGAAGGCGGCTTGGACTATGGCTACACCTTC.

J is TRBJ2-3 and V is TRBV19, with 10 nucleotides matching TRBD1. Germline V gene sequence: CDR1 LNHDA, CDR2 SQIVND (reference sequence). The junction had 8 bases not matched to a gene; V was cut back by 3 bases and J by 5 bases. This CDR3 is built from 16 residues. CDR3 amino acids: CASSIRTGGMEDTQYF. CDR3 nucleotides: TGTGCCAGTAGTATCCGGACAGGGGGAATGGAAGATACGCAGTATTTT.

This rearrangement joins TRBV7-2 to TRBJ2-1; D may be TRBD2 (6 bases). The CDR3 contains 15 residues. With 4 bases removed from V and 5 bases from J, the gap between germline ends came to 15 bases. The germline V gene has CDR1 SGHTA and CDR2 FQGNSA. CDR3 DNA sequence: TGTGCCAGCAGCTCCATGGGAGGAACAAACAATGAGCAGTTCTTC. Translated: CASSSMGGTNNEQFF.